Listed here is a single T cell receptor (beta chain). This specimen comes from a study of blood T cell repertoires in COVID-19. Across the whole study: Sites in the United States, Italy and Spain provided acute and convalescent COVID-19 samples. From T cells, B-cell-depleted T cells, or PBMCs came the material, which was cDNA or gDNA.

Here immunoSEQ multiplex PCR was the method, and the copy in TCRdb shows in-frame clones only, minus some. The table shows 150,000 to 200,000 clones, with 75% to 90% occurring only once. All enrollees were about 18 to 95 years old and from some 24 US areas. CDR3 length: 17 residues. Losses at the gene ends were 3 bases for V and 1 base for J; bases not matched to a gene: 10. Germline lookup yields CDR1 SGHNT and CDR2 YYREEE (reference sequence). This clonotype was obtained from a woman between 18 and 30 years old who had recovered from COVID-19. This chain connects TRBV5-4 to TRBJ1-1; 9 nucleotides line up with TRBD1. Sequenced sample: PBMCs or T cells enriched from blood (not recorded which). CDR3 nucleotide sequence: TGTGCCAGCAGCTCCCCCGGGACAGGGATTGGGAACACTGAAGCTTTCTTT. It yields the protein CASSSPGTGIGNTEAFF.